This is a list of T cell receptor beta chains from one sample in a study of CD8 T cells in Susac syndrome. MiXCR, applied by TCRdb to the immunoSEQ multiplex PCR reads, yields one record per CDR3 protein. Seen here are approximately 220,000 distinct CDR3 sequences, 80% to 95% observed once, and the top ten hold about 0.13%. The sample consisted of CD8+ T cells from PBMCs. Receptors originate from a human donor with multiple sclerosis. Each CDR3 is given with its conserved first and last residue. D genes are given only for firm matches. For some rows the clone size is stated as once, few or many, or as a class when expanded; others skip it.

size	J	V	D	CDR3	DNA
NA	TRBJ1-5	TRBV2	NA	CASSDGVKAQHF	TGTGCCAGCAGTGACGGGGTAAAGGCCCAGCATTTT
NA	TRBJ1-2	TRBV29-1	NA	CSVGPGLEYGYTF	TGCAGCGTTGGCCCAGGGTTGGAGTATGGCTACACCTTC
NA	TRBJ1-4	TRBV12-5	TRBD1	CASGPSGQGEVANEKLFF	TGTGCTAGTGGCCCCTCGGGACAGGGGGAAGTGGCTAATGAAAAACTGTTTTTT
once	TRBJ1-1	TRBV29-1	TRBD1	CSVEDVDRGSEAFF	TGCAGCGTTGAAGATGTGGACAGGGGGTCGGAAGCTTTCTTT
NA	TRBJ1-1	TRBV4-1	NA	CASSQDGAGTTEAFF	TGCGCCAGCAGCCAAGATGGGGCAGGGACCACTGAAGCTTTCTTT
NA	TRBJ2-4	TRBV7-9	TRBD1	CASSSTGSLNIQYF	TGTGCCAGCAGCTCGACAGGGAGTTTAAACATTCAGTACTTC
once	TRBJ2-5	TRBV27	NA	CASSLGVEPRETQYF	TGTGCCAGCAGTTTAGGGGTGGAGCCTAGGGAGACCCAGTACTTC
NA	TRBJ2-2	TRBV2	TRBD1	CASSVSRDSANTGELFF	TGTGCCAGCAGCGTATCCCGGGACAGTGCGAACACCGGGGAGCTGTTTTTT
NA	TRBJ2-3	TRBV12-3/TRBV12-4	TRBD2	CASSARAGVTDTQYF	TGTGCCAGCAGCGCCCGAGCGGGGGTCACAGATACGCAGTATTTT
NA	TRBJ1-5	TRBV7-8	NA	CASSLGIGGSNQPQHF	TGTGCCAGCAGCTTAGGGATAGGTGGTAGCAATCAGCCCCAGCATTTT
NA	TRBJ2-1	TRBV6-2/TRBV6-3	TRBD2	CASSYERGLYNEQFF	TGTGCCAGCAGTTACGAGCGGGGCCTTTACAATGAGCAGTTCTTC
NA	TRBJ2-5	TRBV10-3	NA	CAISESGIQETQYF	TGTGCCATCAGTGAGTCGGGCATTCAAGAGACCCAGTACTTC
NA	TRBJ2-1	TRBV4-3	NA	CASSQDSRSGYNEQFF	TGCGCCAGCAGCCAAGATTCGCGGTCGGGGTACAATGAGCAGTTCTTC
once	TRBJ1-4	TRBV20-1	TRBD1	CSVREGAGPEEKLFF	TGCAGTGTCCGAGAGGGGGCGGGACCTGAGGAAAAACTGTTTTTT
NA	TRBJ1-4	TRBV5-4	NA	CASSLGQVGKLFF	TGTGCCAGCAGCTTGGGACAGGTTGGAAAACTGTTTTTT
NA	TRBJ1-1	TRBV15	NA	CATSSDRANTEAFF	TGTGCCACCAGCAGCGACAGAGCGAACACTGAAGCTTTCTTT
NA	TRBJ2-1	TRBV7-9	TRBD2	CASSQRGGSYNEQFF	TGTGCCAGCAGCCAACGGGGGGGGTCCTACAATGAGCAGTTCTTC
NA	TRBJ1-1	TRBV6-5	TRBD1	CASSQTGGAGAFF	TGTGCCAGCAGCCAGACAGGGGGCGCGGGAGCTTTCTTT
NA	TRBJ1-3	TRBV3-1	NA	CASSQETMYSGNTIYF	TGTGCCAGCAGCCAAGAGACGATGTACTCTGGAAACACCATATATTTT
NA	TRBJ2-1	TRBV7-9	NA	CASSLIEGGLHNEQFF	TGTGCCAGCAGCTTAATCGAGGGAGGCCTACACAATGAGCAGTTCTTC
NA	TRBJ1-5	TRBV10-2	NA	CASSWSQDPNQPQHF	TGCGCCAGCAGTTGGAGTCAGGACCCGAATCAGCCCCAGCATTTT
NA	TRBJ2-1	TRBV29-1	TRBD2	CSVNGEGRYYNEQFF	TGCAGCGTCAACGGGGAGGGTCGGTACTACAATGAGCAGTTCTTC
NA	TRBJ2-3	TRBV29-1	NA	CSVLEMGHLTDTQYF	TGCAGCGTTCTCGAGATGGGACATCTCACAGATACGCAGTATTTT
NA	TRBJ2-2	TRBV13	NA	CASSFPSDSGELFF	TGTGCCAGCAGCTTCCCCTCAGACTCCGGGGAGCTGTTTTTT
NA	TRBJ1-1	TRBV5-6	NA	CASSKPSFSEAFF	TGTGCCAGCAGCAAACCTTCTTTCTCTGAAGCTTTCTTT
NA	TRBJ2-2	TRBV5-6	NA	CASSPVYTGELFF	TGTGCCAGCAGCCCCGTCTACACCGGGGAGCTGTTTTTT
NA	TRBJ2-7	TRBV20-1	TRBD1	CSARTGVSYEQYF	TGCAGTGCTAGGACAGGGGTCTCCTACGAGCAGTACTTC
NA	TRBJ2-7	TRBV12-3/TRBV12-4	TRBD1	CASSDRGMKTYEQYF	TGTGCCAGCAGCGACAGGGGTATGAAAACCTACGAGCAGTACTTC
NA	TRBJ1-1	TRBV6-5	NA	CASSFHDQNTEAFF	TGTGCCAGCAGTTTCCACGACCAGAACACTGAAGCTTTCTTT
NA	TRBJ2-3	TRBV9	NA	CASSLQGGGTDTQYF	TGTGCCAGCTCCCTCCAGGGGGGGGGCACAGATACGCAGTATTTT
NA	TRBJ1-1	TRBV2	NA	CAIPGVRTEAFF	TGTGCCATTCCGGGGGTAAGGACTGAAGCTTTCTTT
NA	TRBJ2-5	TRBV13	TRBD2	CASSLGLAGISQETQYF	TGTGCCAGCAGCCTAGGACTAGCGGGAATCTCCCAAGAGACCCAGTACTTC
NA	TRBJ2-7	TRBV18	TRBD2	CASSPLLAAYEQYF	TGTGCCAGCTCACCACTGCTAGCGGCCTACGAGCAGTACTTC
NA	TRBJ2-1	TRBV7-2	NA	CASSWQSREQFF	TGTGCCAGCAGCTGGCAATCCCGTGAGCAGTTCTTC
NA	TRBJ2-7	TRBV11-2	NA	CASSPHPDTIIYEQYF	TGTGCCAGCAGCCCCCACCCGGACACCATCATCTACGAGCAGTACTTC
once	TRBJ1-2	TRBV4-1	NA	CASSPGQGITF	TGCGCCAGCAGCCCAGGGCAGGGAATCACCTTC
NA	TRBJ2-1	TRBV19	NA	CASSIIGDNEQFF	TGTGCCAGTAGTATTATCGGGGACAATGAGCAGTTCTTC
NA	TRBJ2-7	TRBV20-1	NA	CSADQGLGEQYF	TGCAGTGCAGATCAGGGGCTTGGAGAGCAGTACTTC
NA	TRBJ2-1	TRBV6-5	TRBD2	CASSYSTSGSNEQFF	TGTGCCAGCAGTTACTCGACTAGCGGGAGCAATGAGCAGTTCTTC